This T cell receptor beta chain was recovered during a study of cytomegalovirus exposure and HLA in healthy donors. Study background: Roughly 80 million unique TCRs from HLA-typed donors were held in an early data release. Study-wide results and limits: Earlier analysis found most TCR beta V segments productive about 87% or about 30% of the time.

Note on this clone: Its antigen is undetermined.

CDR3 size: 16 residues. CDR1 is SGHVS and CDR2 is FNYEAQ in the germline V gene. J lost 7 bases, V lost 8 bases, and 19 bases had no gene match. PCR used 60 Vbeta primers and 13 Jbeta primers. Profiling relied on immunoSEQ multiplex PCR, and the TCRdb table lists in-frame clones only, not all of them. The sample carries 170,000 or so clones, about 80% recorded once. Material for sequencing was PBMCs. The rearrangement joins TRBV7-6 to TRBJ2-7, with TRBD1 identical over 8 bases. This sequence originates from a boy aged 10-17 years in good health and CMV-seronegative. The CDR3 nucleotides are TGTGCCAGCCCCTACATTATACGAGACAGGGGTGGTGAGCAGTACTTC. Translating gives CASPYIIRDRGGEQYF.